The clone carrying this TCR beta chain was seen a handful of times. The antigen remains unidentified. The record originates from a study of T cell repertoires in cytomegalovirus infection. Study details: Signatures in public TCR beta sequences pointed to both CMV infection and matching HLA type.

Study results and caveats: Dominating the ex vivo response were HLA-C-restricted CMV-specific TCR beta clonotypes.

TCRdb itself ran the reads through MiXCR, one entry per CDR3 protein. This sample has some 480,000 distinct CDR3 sequences, with about 33% found just once. This CDR3 comprises 14 residues. Per the germline V gene, CDR1 is SGHTA and CDR2 is FQGNSA. V lost 5 bases and J lost 4; bases outside the gene matches: 4. This sequence joins TRBV7-2 and TRBJ1-4; 7 bases are a match to TRBD1. The receptor was derived from a human donor in good health (CMV status not recorded). Some clones in this sample may be carry-over from other donors' samples. The sequenced sample was cultured PBMCs, obtained from culture after CMV antigen stimulation. The CDR3 sequence is CASSAGQFNEKLFF. DNA for the CDR3: TGTGCCAGCAGCGCGGGACAGTTTAATGAAAAACTGTTTTTT.